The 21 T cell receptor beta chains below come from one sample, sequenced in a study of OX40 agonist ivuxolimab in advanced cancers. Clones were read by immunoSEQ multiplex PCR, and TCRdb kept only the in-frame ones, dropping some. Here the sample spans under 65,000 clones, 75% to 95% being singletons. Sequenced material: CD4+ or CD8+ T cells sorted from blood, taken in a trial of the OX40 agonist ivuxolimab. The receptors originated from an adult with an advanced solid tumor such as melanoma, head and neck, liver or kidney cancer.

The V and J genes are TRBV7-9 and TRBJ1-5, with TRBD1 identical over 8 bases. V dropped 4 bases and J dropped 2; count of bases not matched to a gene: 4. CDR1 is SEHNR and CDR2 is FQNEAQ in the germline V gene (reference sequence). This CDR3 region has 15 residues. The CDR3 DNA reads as TGTGCCAGCAGCTGGACAGGGAAGGGCAATCAGCCCCAGCATTTT. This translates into CASSWTGKGNQPQHF. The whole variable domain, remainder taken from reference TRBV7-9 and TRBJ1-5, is DTGVSQNPRHKITKRGQNVTFRCDPISEHNRLYWYRQTLGQGPEFLTYFQNEAQLEKSRLLSDRFSAERPKGSFSTLEIQRTEQGDSAMYLCASSWTGKGNQPQHFGDGTRLSIL.

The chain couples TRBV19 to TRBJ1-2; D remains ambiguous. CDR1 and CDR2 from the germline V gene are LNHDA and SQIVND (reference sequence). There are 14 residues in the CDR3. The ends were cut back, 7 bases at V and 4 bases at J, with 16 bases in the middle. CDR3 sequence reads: CASTYSTPSYGYTF. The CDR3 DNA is TGTGCCAGTACCTATAGTACGCCTTCCTATGGCTACACCTTC.

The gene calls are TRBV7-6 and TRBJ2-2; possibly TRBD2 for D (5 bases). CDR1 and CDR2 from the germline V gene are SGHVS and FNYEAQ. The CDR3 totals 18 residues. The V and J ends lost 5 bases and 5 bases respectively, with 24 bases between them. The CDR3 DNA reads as TGTGCCAGCAGCGCCAATCCCACGACTGTCACGGGGACCGGGGAGCTGTTTTTT. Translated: CASSANPTTVTGTGELFF. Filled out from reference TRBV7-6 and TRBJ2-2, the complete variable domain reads GAGVSQSPRYKVTKRGQDVALRCDPISGHVSLYWYRQALGQGPEFLTYFNYEAQQDKSGLPNDRFSAERPEGSISTLTIQRTEQRDSAMYRCASSANPTTVTGTGELFFGEGSRLTVL.

Here the CDR3 DNA reads TGTGCCAGCAGCACCGACAGGGTAGACCCCCACGAACGGGCCGGGGAGCTGTTTTTT. Its protein product is CASSTDRVDPHERAGELFF. The chain uses TRBV5-4 and TRBJ2-2; 7 bases agree with TRBD1. After removal of 4 bases from V and 6 bases from J, the junction contained 21 bases not matched to a gene. The CDR3 contains 19 residues. Germline V lookup: CDR1 SGHNT, CDR2 YYREEE (reference sequence). The full variable domain, with the rest looked up from reference TRBV5-4 and TRBJ2-2, is ETGVTQSPTHLIKTRGQQVTLRCSSQSGHNTVSWYQQALGQGPQFIFQYYREEENGRGNFPPRFSGLQFPNYSSELNVNALELDDSALYLCASSTDRVDPHERAGELFFGEGSRLTVL.

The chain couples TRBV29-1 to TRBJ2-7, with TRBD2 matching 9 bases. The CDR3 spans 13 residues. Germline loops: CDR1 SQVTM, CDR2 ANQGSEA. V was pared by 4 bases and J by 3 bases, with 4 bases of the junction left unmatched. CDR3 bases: TGCAGCGTTGTTACTAGCGGGTTCTACGAGCAGTACTTC. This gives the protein CSVVTSGFYEQYF.

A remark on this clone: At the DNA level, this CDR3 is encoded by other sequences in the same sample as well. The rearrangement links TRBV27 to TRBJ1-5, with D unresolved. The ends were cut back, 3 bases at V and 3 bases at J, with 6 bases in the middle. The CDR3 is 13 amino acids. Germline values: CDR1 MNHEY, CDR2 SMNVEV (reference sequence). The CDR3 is CASSLTSNQPQHF. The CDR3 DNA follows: TGTGCCAGCAGTTTGACCTCCAATCAGCCCCAGCATTTT.

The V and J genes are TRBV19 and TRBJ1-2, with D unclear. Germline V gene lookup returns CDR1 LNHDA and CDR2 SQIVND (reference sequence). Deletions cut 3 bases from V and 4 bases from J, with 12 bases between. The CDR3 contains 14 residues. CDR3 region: CASSIPTSSYGYTF. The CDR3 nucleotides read TGTGCCAGTAGTATTCCCACTAGCTCCTATGGCTACACCTTC.

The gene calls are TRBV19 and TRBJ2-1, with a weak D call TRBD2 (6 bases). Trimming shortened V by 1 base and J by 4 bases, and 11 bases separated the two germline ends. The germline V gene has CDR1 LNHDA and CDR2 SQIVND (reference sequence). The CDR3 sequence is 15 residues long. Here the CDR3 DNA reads TGTGCCAGTAGTATAGGACCTGGACTATACAATGAGCAGTTCTTC. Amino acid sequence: CASSIGPGLYNEQFF.

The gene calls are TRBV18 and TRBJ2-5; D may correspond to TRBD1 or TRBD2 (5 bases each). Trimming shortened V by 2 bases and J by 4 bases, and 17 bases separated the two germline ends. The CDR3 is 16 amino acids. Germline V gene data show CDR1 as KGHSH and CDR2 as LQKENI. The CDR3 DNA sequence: TGTGCCAGCTCACCATCCTCCGGCCTGGGGGTAGAGACCCAGTACTTC. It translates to CASSPSSGLGVETQYF. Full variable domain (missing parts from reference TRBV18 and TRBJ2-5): NAGVMQNPRHLVRRRGQEARLRCSPMKGHSHVYWYRQLPEEGLKFMVYLQKENIIDESGMPKERFSAEFPKEGPSILRIQQVVRGDSAAYFCASSPSSGLGVETQYFGPGTRLLVL.

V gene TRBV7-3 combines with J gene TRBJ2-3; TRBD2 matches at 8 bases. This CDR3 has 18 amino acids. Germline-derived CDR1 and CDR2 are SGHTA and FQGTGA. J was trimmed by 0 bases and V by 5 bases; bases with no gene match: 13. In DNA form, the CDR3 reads TGTGCCAGCAGCCCCTCCGGGATAGCGGGACCCAGCACAGATACGCAGTATTTT. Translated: CASSPSGIAGPSTDTQYF.

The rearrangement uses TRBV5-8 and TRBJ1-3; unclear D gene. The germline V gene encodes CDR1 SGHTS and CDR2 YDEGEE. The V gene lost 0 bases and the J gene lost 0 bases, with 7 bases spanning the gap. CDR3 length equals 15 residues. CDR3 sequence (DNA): TGTGCCAGCAGCTTGGAGGAGAACTCTGGAAACACCATATATTTT. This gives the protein CASSLEENSGNTIYF.

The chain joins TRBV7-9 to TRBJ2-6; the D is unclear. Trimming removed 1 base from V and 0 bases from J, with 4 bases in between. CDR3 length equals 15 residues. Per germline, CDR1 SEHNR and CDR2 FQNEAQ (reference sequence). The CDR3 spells CASSLVLSGANVLTF. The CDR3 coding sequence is TGTGCCAGCAGCTTAGTACTCTCTGGGGCCAACGTCCTGACTTTC.

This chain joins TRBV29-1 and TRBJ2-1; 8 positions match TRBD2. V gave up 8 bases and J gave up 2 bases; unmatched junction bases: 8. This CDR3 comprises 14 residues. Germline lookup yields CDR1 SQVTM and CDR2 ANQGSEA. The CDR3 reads CSILGREAYNEQFF. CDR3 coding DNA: TGCAGCATTCTTGGGCGGGAGGCCTACAATGAGCAGTTCTTC.

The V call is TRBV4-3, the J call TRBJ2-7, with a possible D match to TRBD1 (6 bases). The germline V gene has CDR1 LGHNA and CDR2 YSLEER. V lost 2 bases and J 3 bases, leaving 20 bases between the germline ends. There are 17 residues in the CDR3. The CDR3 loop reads CASSQFSATGIIYEQYF. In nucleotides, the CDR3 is TGCGCCAGCAGCCAATTCTCGGCGACAGGTATAATCTACGAGCAGTACTTC.

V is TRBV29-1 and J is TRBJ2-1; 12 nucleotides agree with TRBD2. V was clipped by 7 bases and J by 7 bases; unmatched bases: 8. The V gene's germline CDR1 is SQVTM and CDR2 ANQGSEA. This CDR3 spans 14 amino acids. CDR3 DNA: TGCAGCGCATTGTGGCTAGCGGGAGGGAATGAGCAGTTCTTC. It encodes CSALWLAGGNEQFF.

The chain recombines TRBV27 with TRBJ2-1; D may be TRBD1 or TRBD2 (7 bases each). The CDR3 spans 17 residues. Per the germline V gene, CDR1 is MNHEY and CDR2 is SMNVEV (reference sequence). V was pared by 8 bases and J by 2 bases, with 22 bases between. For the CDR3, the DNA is TGTGCCAGCTCCCCCAGGGGGGGGCCCTTAGCCTACAATGAGCAGTTCTTC. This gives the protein CASSPRGGPLAYNEQFF.

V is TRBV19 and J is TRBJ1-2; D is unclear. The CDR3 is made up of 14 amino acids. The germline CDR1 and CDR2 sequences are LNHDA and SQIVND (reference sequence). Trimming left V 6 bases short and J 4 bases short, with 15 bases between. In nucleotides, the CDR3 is TGTGCCAGTAGCCTGGGAGGGAGTCCCTATGGCTACACCTTC. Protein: CASSLGGSPYGYTF.

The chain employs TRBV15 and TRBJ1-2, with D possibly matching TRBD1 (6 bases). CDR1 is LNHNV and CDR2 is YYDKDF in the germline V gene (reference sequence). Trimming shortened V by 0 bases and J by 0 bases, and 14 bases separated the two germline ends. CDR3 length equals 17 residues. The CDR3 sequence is CATSRDLTGQANYGYTF. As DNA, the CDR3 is TGTGCCACCAGCAGAGATCTGACAGGTCAGGCTAACTATGGCTACACCTTC.

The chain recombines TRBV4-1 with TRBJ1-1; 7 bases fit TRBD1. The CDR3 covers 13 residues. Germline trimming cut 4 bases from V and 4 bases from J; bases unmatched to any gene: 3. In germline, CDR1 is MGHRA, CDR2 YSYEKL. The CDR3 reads CASSPAGGTEAFF. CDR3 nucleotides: TGCGCCAGCAGCCCAGCAGGGGGCACTGAAGCTTTCTTT.

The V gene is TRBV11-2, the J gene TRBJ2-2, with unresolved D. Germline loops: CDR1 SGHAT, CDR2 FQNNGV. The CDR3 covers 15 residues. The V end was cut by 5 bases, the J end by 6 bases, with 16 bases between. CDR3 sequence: CASSPEWGTAGELFF. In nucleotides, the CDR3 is TGTGCCAGCAGCCCAGAGTGGGGAACAGCCGGGGAGCTGTTTTTT.

The CDR3 region is CASSTSLGEGTDTQYF. In nucleotides, the CDR3 is TGTGCCAGTAGTACCTCTCTGGGGGAGGGGACAGATACGCAGTATTTT. The rearrangement links TRBV19 to TRBJ2-3, with 7 bases that match TRBD2. V shed 4 bases and J 3 bases; nucleotides not matched to a gene: 10. This CDR3 has 16 residues. Germline CDR1 is LNHDA and CDR2 is SQIVND (reference sequence).